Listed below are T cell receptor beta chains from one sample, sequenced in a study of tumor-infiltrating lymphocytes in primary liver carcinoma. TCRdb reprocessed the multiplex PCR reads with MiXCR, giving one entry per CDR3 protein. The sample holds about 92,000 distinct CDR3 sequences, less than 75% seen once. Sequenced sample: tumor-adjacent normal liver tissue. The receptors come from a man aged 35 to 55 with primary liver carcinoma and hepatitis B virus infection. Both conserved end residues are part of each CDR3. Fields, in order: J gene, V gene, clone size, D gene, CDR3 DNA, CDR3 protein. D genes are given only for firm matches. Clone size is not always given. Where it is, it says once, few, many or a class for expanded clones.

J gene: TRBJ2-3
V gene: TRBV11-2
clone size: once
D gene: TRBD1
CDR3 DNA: TGTGCCATCAAGGTTCTTCGGAGGACAGGGGGCACAGATACGCAGTATTTT
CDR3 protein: CAIKVLRRTGGTDTQYF

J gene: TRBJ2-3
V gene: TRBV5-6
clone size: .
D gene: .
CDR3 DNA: TGTGCCAGCAGCTTGGCCGGATCCGTAAGGGACGCCAGCGCAGATACGCAGTATTTT
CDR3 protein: CASSLAGSVRDASADTQYF

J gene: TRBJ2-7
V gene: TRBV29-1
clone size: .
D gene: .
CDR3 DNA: TGCGGCGTCCGACCTCAGGACGCTTCCTATGAGCAGTACTTC
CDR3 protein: CGVRPQDASYEQYF

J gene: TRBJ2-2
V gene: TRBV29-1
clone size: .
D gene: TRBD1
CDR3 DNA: TGCATCGTGAGGCAGGGGGAACTGTTTTTT
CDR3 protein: CIVRQGELFF

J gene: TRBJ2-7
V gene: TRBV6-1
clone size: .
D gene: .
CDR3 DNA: TGTGCCAGCGGTGAGTTTCGCAGACATAGCTACGAGCAGTATTTC
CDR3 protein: CASGEFRRHSYEQYF

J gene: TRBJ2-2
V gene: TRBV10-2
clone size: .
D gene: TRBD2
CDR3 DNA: TGCGACAGCAGTGGCACGGGACTAGCGGGCCTTCCGAACACCGGGGAGCTGTTTTTT
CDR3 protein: CDSSGTGLAGLPNTGELFF

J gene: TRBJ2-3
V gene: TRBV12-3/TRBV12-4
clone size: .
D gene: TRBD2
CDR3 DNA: TGTGCCAGCAGTTCGTCTCCGGGACTAGCGGGCGGAATAAGAGATACGCAGTATTTT
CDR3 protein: CASSSSPGLAGGIRDTQYF

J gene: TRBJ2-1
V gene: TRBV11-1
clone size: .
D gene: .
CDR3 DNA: TGTGCCAGCAATTCCGGGATTAGCGGTTACAATGAGCAGTTCTTC
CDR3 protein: CASNSGISGYNEQFF

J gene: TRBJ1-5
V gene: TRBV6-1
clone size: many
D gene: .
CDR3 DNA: TGTGCCAGCAGTGAAGGGGGCGGCAATCAGCCCCAGCATTTT
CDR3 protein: CASSEGGGNQPQHF

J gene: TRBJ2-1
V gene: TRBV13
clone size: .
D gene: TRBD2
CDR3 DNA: TGTGCCAGCAGCCCCCGACTTAGCGGGAGGGCCCGATCCTACAATGGGCAGTTCTTC
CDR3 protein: CASSPRLSGRARSYNGQFF

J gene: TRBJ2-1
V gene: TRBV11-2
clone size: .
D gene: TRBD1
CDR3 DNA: TGTACCAGCAGCTCGGGGACAGGAGGCTTCAATGAGCAGTTCTTC
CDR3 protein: CTSSSGTGGFNEQFF

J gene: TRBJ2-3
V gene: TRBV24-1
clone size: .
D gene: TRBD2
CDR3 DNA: TGTGCCACCAGTGATTTGGGACTAGCGGGAGCAGTAGATACGCAGTATTTT
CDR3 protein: CATSDLGLAGAVDTQYF

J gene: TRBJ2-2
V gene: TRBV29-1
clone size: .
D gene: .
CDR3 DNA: TGCATCGTGGGGCATGGGGGGCTGTTTTTT
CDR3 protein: CIVGHGGLFF

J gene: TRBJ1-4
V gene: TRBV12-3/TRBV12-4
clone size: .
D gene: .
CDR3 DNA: TGTGCCAGCAGTCCCCCCGATGCCGGTTCGCACGAAAATCTGGTTTTT
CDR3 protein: CASSPPDAGSHENLVF

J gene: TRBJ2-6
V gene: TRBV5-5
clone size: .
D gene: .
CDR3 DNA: TGTGCCAACAGCTTGGACTCGGGGGCCAAGGTCCTGACTTTC
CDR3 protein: CANSLDSGAKVLTF